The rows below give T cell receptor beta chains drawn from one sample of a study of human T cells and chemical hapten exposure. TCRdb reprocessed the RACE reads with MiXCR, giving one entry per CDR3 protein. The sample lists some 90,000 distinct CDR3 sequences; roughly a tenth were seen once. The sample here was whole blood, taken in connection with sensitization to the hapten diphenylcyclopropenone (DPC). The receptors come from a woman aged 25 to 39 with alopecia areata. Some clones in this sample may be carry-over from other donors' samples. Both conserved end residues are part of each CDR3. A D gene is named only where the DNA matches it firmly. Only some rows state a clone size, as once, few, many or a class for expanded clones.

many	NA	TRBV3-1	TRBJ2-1	CATRQGGPEQFF	TGTGCCACCCGGCAGGGCGGGCCCGAGCAGTTCTTC
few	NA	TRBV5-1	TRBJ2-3	CASAGAGDSTDTQYF	TGCGCCAGCGCCGGGGCAGGGGATAGCACAGATACGCAGTATTTT
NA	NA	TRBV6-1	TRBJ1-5	CASSEPGSGNQPQHF	TGTGCCAGCAGTGAACCAGGGTCTGGCAATCAGCCCCAGCATTTT
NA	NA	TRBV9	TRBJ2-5	CASSVRGPQETQYF	TGTGCCAGCAGCGTAAGGGGTCCCCAAGAGACCCAGTACTTC
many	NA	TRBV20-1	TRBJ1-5	CSARRAGNVRDQPQHF	TGCAGTGCCCGCCGGGCAGGGAATGTTAGGGATCAGCCCCAGCATTTT
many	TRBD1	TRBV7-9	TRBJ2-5	CASSPGTGDQETQYF	TGTGCCAGCAGCCCTGGGACAGGGGATCAAGAGACCCAGTACTTC
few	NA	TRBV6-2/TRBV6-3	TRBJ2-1	CASSMTRYYEQFF	TGTGCCAGCAGTATGACTAGGTACTATGAGCAGTTCTTC
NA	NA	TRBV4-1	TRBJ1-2	CASSQQLQTQGGGYTF	TGCGCCAGCAGCCAACAATTACAGACACAGGGAGGCGGCTACACCTTC
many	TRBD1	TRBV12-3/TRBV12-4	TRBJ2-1	CASSSAPGQEQFF	TGTGCCAGCAGTTCAGCTCCGGGACAGGAGCAGTTCTTC
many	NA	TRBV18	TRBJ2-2	CASSPRNGGANTGELFF	TGTGCCAGCTCACCAAGGAACGGGGGTGCGAACACCGGGGAGCTGTTTTTT
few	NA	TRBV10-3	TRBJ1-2	CATHGRAGEGYTF	TGTGCCACCCACGGGAGGGCCGGCGAAGGCTACACCTTC
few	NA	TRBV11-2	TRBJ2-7	CASSLGSGTRQYF	TGTGCCAGCAGCTTAGGGTCAGGAACTCGTCAGTACTTC
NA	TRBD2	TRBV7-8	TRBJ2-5	CASSSPPSGTSQETQYF	TGTGCCAGCAGCTCCCCTCCTAGCGGGACCTCCCAAGAGACCCAGTACTTC
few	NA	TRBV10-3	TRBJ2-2	CASGNTGELFF	TGTGCCAGTGGGAACACCGGGGAGCTGTTTTTT
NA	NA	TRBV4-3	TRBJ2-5	CASSQVNGETQYF	TGCGCCAGCAGCCAAGTAAATGGGGAGACCCAGTACTTC
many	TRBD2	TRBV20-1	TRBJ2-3	CSARSGLAGFHGADTQYF	TGCAGTGCTAGATCGGGACTAGCGGGATTTCATGGGGCAGATACGCAGTATTTT
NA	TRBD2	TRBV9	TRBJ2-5	CASSGGLAGGHQETQYF	TGTGCCAGCAGCGGAGGACTAGCGGGAGGCCACCAAGAGACCCAGTACTTC
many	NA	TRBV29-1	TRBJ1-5	CSVVGGSNQPQHF	TGCAGCGTGGTCGGGGGGAGCAATCAGCCCCAGCATTTT
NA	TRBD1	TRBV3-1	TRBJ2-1	CASSQPGTGGNEQFF	TGTGCCAGCAGCCAACCCGGGACAGGGGGAAATGAGCAGTTCTTC
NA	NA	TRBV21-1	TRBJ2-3	CASSNQSTDTQYF	TGTGCCAGCAGCAACCAAAGCACAGATACGCAGTATTTT
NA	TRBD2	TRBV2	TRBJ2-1	CASRPRGGGAWEQFF	TGTGCCAGCAGGCCCCGGGGCGGGGGGGCCTGGGAGCAGTTCTTC